The 28 T cell receptor beta chains reported below all come from one sample, sequenced in a study of PD-L1 blockade in urothelial cancer. Profiling relied on immunoSEQ multiplex PCR, and the TCRdb table lists in-frame clones only, not all of them. The table has about 43,000 clones, under 90% seen once. The time point denotes: peripheral blood 6 weeks after treatment start. The material sequenced was PBMCs, taken around atezolizumab (anti-PD-L1) treatment. These receptors originate from a man aged 55 to 70 with urothelial cancer.

This rearrangement joins TRBV6-5 to TRBJ1-2, with 9 bases fitting TRBD1. CDR3 length: 14 amino acids. J lost 6 bases, V lost 5 bases, and 7 bases had no gene match. Germline V gene lookup returns CDR1 MNHEY and CDR2 SVGAGI. As DNA, the CDR3 is TGTGCCAGCAGTCCCCCGGACAGGGGACATGGCTACACCTTC. This codes for CASSPPDRGHGYTF.

This clone was found once. V is TRBV5-4 and J is TRBJ2-5, with a weak D call TRBD1 (5 bases). Between the trimmed V and J ends, which lost 0 bases and 1 base, there was a span of 10 bases. The CDR3 covers 15 residues. Per germline, CDR1 SGHNT and CDR2 YYREEE (reference sequence). The CDR3 nucleotides read TGTGCCAGCAGCTTGGGAAGGGGTGGCCAAGAGACCCAGTACTTC. Residues: CASSLGRGGQETQYF.

The chain carries TRBV18 and TRBJ1-2; TRBD1 is a possible D gene (5 bases). The CDR3 has 17 residues. Germline V gene lookup returns CDR1 KGHSH and CDR2 LQKENI. The V gene lost 6 bases and the J gene lost 2 bases, with 22 bases spanning the gap. This chain's CDR3 is CASSLMPQVVRNYGYTF. For the CDR3, the DNA is TGTGCCAGCTCCCTCATGCCACAGGTGGTGCGGAACTATGGCTACACCTTC.

The V call is TRBV18, the J call TRBJ2-1; 9 bases agree with TRBD1. The V segment lost 3 bases and the J segment 4 bases; nucleotides outside the gene matches: 19. Germline V gives CDR1 KGHSH, CDR2 LQKENI. The CDR3 totals 20 residues. The CDR3 here is CASSPGQGSASGIGYNEQFF. The CDR3, as DNA: TGTGCCAGCTCACCTGGACAGGGGAGTGCTAGCGGCATAGGATACAATGAGCAGTTCTTC.

V and J are TRBV19 and TRBJ2-3; 7 bases match TRBD2. The V gene's germline CDR1 is LNHDA and CDR2 SQIVND (reference sequence). The CDR3 is 18 amino acids. V gave up 3 bases and J gave up 0 bases; unmatched junction bases: 12. The CDR3 DNA sequence: TGTGCCAGTAGTATGCTCCGTCTATCGGGGGGTAGCACAGATACGCAGTATTTT. It yields the protein CASSMLRLSGGSTDTQYF.

The rearrangement uses TRBV19 and TRBJ2-3, with TRBD2 matching 14 bases. The germline V gene has CDR1 LNHDA and CDR2 SQIVND (reference sequence). CDR3 size: 15 residues. With 6 bases clipped from V and 4 bases from J, the junction kept 3 bases outside the gene matches. CDR3 DNA sequence: TGTGCCAGTAGGAGACTAGCGGGGGGGCCAGATACGCAGTATTTT. Protein product: CASRRLAGGPDTQYF.

This sequence joins TRBV5-5 and TRBJ2-2, with 11 bases that match TRBD2. Germline V gene data show CDR1 as SGHKS and CDR2 as YYEKEE (reference sequence). The ends lost 4 bases at V and 4 bases at J; junction bases unmatched: 6. The CDR3 runs 16 residues. The CDR3, as DNA: TGTGCCAGCAGCACCCCGGGACTAGCGGCCACCGGGGAGCTGTTTTTT. Protein: CASSTPGLAATGELFF.

The V gene is TRBV29-1, the J gene TRBJ1-1; D might be TRBD1 (6 bases). Germline loops: CDR1 SQVTM, CDR2 ANQGSEA. The CDR3 has 13 amino acids. V was trimmed by 0 bases and J by 4 bases, leaving 9 bases between them. This CDR3 is CSVEDVRGTEAFF. The CDR3 nucleotides read TGCAGCGTTGAAGATGTCAGGGGCACTGAAGCTTTCTTT.

The gene calls are TRBV6-1 and TRBJ1-3, with a weak D call TRBD1 (5 bases). CDR3 length: 15 residues. V was cut by 7 bases and J by 0 bases, with 13 bases left in between. Germline CDR1 is MNHNS and CDR2 is SASEGT. The CDR3, as DNA: TGTGCCAGCAACTTCAGGGCCGACTCTGGAAACACCATATATTTT. This encodes CASNFRADSGNTIYF.

The chain uses TRBV4-1 and TRBJ1-5, with D unclear. V lost 0 bases and J lost 7, with 28 bases in between. This CDR3 contains 20 residues. Germline CDR1 MGHRA, CDR2 YSYEKL. In DNA form, the CDR3 reads TGCGCCAGCAGCCAAGAAAGGGCCCTTTCGGGGAAGCTCTTGGGACAGCCCCAGCATTTT. It is translated as CASSQERALSGKLLGQPQHF.

The chain has TRBV11-2 and TRBJ2-7, with D tentatively TRBD2 (5 bases). CDR1 and CDR2 (germline): SGHAT, FQNNGV. This CDR3 spans 15 amino acids. The V gene lost 6 bases and the J gene lost 2 bases, with 17 bases spanning the gap. The CDR3 sequence: CASRDIRTDTYEQYF. The DNA of the CDR3 is TGTGCCAGCAGAGATATAAGGACTGACACCTACGAGCAGTACTTC.

A few counts support this clone. This chain connects TRBV7-2 to TRBJ2-1; 12 nucleotides line up with TRBD2. Trimming took 5 bases from V and 5 from J; bases not matched to a gene: 1. CDR1 is SGHTA and CDR2 is FQGNSA in the germline V gene. CDR3 length equals 14 residues. CDR3: CASSRTSGNNEQFF. In DNA, the CDR3 is TGTGCCAGCAGCCGGACTAGCGGGAACAATGAGCAGTTCTTC. Full variable domain (outside the CDR3, taken from reference TRBV7-2 and TRBJ2-1): GAGVSQSPSNKVTEKGKDVELRCDPISGHTALYWYRQSLGQGLEFLIYFQGNSAPDKSGLPSDRFSAERTGGSVSTLTIQRTQQEDSAVYLCASSRTSGNNEQFFGPGTRLTVL.

The table lists this clone with a few counts. The chain uses TRBV9 and TRBJ1-2; the match to TRBD1 covers 8 bases. This CDR3 contains 15 residues. V was clipped by 3 bases and J by 3 bases; unmatched bases: 7. Germline V gives CDR1 SGDLS, CDR2 YYNGEE. This CDR3 is CASSARQGPHYGYTF. The CDR3 DNA follows: TGTGCCAGCAGCGCAAGACAGGGGCCCCACTATGGCTACACCTTC. Looking up the rest from reference TRBV9 and TRBJ1-2 gives the full variable domain: DSGVTQTPKHLITATGQRVTLRCSPRSGDLSVYWYQQSLDQGLQFLIQYYNGEERAKGNILERFSAQQFPDLHSELNLSSLELGDSALYFCASSARQGPHYGYTFGSGTRLTVV.

V usage is TRBV18 and J usage is TRBJ2-3; 7 bases are shared with TRBD1. V gave up 6 bases and J gave up 3 bases; unmatched junction bases: 6. The germline CDR1 and CDR2 sequences are KGHSH and LQKENI. This CDR3 is 14 amino acids long. The CDR3 DNA reads as TGTGCCAGCTCCTCCGGGACAGAAACAGATACGCAGTATTTT. The encoded protein is CASSSGTETDTQYF.

This rearrangement joins TRBV19 to TRBJ2-1; possible D gene TRBD1, 5 bases. The CDR3 is 15 residues long. Germline V gives CDR1 LNHDA, CDR2 SQIVND (reference sequence). The V and J ends lost 5 bases and 0 bases respectively, with 11 bases between them. The CDR3 here is CASSWTHSSYNEQFF. The CDR3 DNA sequence: TGTGCCAGTAGTTGGACACACAGCTCCTACAATGAGCAGTTCTTC.

The rearrangement joins TRBV7-8 to TRBJ1-3, with 8 positions matching TRBD1. Germline V CDR1 and CDR2: SGHVS, FQNEAQ. CDR3 length: 16 residues. J gave up 1 base and V 1 base, and 3 bases lay outside the gene matches. The CDR3 is CASSLERTGSGNTIYF. The CDR3 coding sequence is TGTGCCAGCAGCTTAGAGAGGACAGGGTCTGGAAACACCATATATTTT.

The chain uses TRBV19 and TRBJ1-2; D is perhaps TRBD1 (6 bases). Germline V gene data show CDR1 as LNHDA and CDR2 as SQIVND (reference sequence). The V gene lost 5 bases and the J gene lost 6 bases, with 19 bases spanning the gap. The CDR3 runs to 15 residues. The CDR3 sequence is CASSFYTGQTDGYTF. The CDR3 region has the DNA TGTGCCAGTAGTTTCTACACGGGACAAACGGATGGCTACACCTTC.

The rearrangement joins TRBV5-4 to TRBJ1-4; 8 bases match TRBD1. Per germline, CDR1 SGHNT and CDR2 YYREEE (reference sequence). V dropped 4 bases and J dropped 0; count of bases not matched to a gene: 5. The CDR3 extends over 16 amino acids. CDR3 DNA sequence: TGTGCCAGCAGCCGCGGACAGGGCTCAACTAATGAAAAACTGTTTTTT. Its protein is CASSRGQGSTNEKLFF.

This clone has a single count. The J gene is TRBJ1-1, the V gene TRBV5-1; no definite D call. CDR1 is SGHRS, CDR2 YFSETQ, per germline. Trimming took 0 bases from V and 8 from J, leaving 8 bases between them. The CDR3 is made up of 12 amino acids. This CDR3 is CASSLEQTEAFF. The CDR3 bases are TGCGCCAGCAGCTTGGAACAGACCGAAGCTTTCTTT.

The chain carries TRBV9 and TRBJ2-7; D is undetermined. This CDR3 is built from 13 residues. Trimming shortened V by 0 bases and J by 6 bases, and 10 bases separated the two germline ends. Germline lookup yields CDR1 SGDLS and CDR2 YYNGEE. DNA of the CDR3: TGTGCCAGCAGCGTAGACCCCATGGCCGAGCAGTACTTC. This gives the protein CASSVDPMAEQYF.

This clone was detected a few times. The genes are TRBV4-2 and TRBJ2-1; maybe TRBD1 (6 bases). From germline, CDR1 is LGHNA and CDR2 YNFKEQ. The CDR3 consists of 16 residues. V lost 3 bases and J lost 3, with 15 bases in between. This chain's CDR3 is CASSHPGQLSYNEQFF. CDR3 bases: TGTGCCAGCAGCCACCCAGGACAGTTGAGCTACAATGAGCAGTTCTTC.

This clone came up a few times. V is TRBV14 and J is TRBJ2-7; 7 nucleotides line up with TRBD1. Per the germline V gene, CDR1 is SGHDN and CDR2 is FVKESK. The CDR3 contains 14 residues. V shed 8 bases and J 1 base; nucleotides not matched to a gene: 8. The CDR3 reads CASAKTGISYEQYF. DNA for the CDR3: TGTGCCAGCGCCAAGACAGGGATTTCCTACGAGCAGTACTTC.

The V gene is TRBV18, the J gene TRBJ2-5; 8 bases agree with TRBD2. With V trimmed by 2 bases and J by 3 bases, 5 bases remained unmatched. The CDR3 spans 15 residues. Germline V CDR1 and CDR2: KGHSH, LQKENI. The CDR3 DNA is TGTGCCAGCTCACCATCGCCAGCGGGGGAAGAGACCCAGTACTTC. Amino acids: CASSPSPAGEETQYF.

V gene TRBV2 combines with J gene TRBJ2-3; D may be TRBD1 (5 bases). Germline CDR1 SNHLY, CDR2 FYNNEI. The CDR3 consists of 16 residues. The V gene lost 7 bases and the J gene lost 2 bases, with 19 bases spanning the gap. The CDR3 bases are TGTGCCAGCAACCCGAACGGACCAGGGTCCACAGATACGCAGTATTTT. It specifies CASNPNGPGSTDTQYF.

CDR3 DNA: TGCGCCAGCAGCTCGCCGGACAGCCCCTACGAGCAGTACTTC. Translation: CASSSPDSPYEQYF. The genes are TRBV5-1 and TRBJ2-7; a weak D match, TRBD1 (6 bases). The CDR3 contains 14 residues. Trimming left V 3 bases short and J 2 bases short, with 12 bases between. CDR1 and CDR2 (germline): SGHRS, YFSETQ.

This clone was seen only once. This chain connects TRBV9 to TRBJ2-7; TRBD2 matches 9 bases. Trimming took 0 bases from V and 4 from J; bases not matched to a gene: 5. The germline V gene has CDR1 SGDLS and CDR2 YYNGEE. The CDR3 spans 15 residues. The CDR3 sequence is CASSVDVTSGYEQYF. The CDR3 DNA sequence: TGTGCCAGCAGCGTAGATGTCACTAGCGGGTACGAGCAGTACTTC.

In this sample, this clone turned up once. CDR3 residues: CASSATGVSSYEQYF. In DNA form, the CDR3 reads TGTGCCAGCAGCGCTACAGGGGTCTCCTCCTACGAGCAGTACTTC. The V gene is TRBV5-8, the J gene TRBJ2-7; 7 nucleotides line up with TRBD1. Germline lookup yields CDR1 SGHTS and CDR2 YDEGEE. V was pared by 4 bases and J by 0 bases, with 7 bases of the junction left unmatched. The CDR3 length is 15 residues.

This clone was seen a handful of times. V gene TRBV18 combines with J gene TRBJ1-6; possible D gene TRBD1, 6 bases. Germline CDR1 KGHSH, CDR2 LQKENI. The CDR3 is 14 residues long. With 3 bases removed from V and 8 bases from J, the gap between germline ends came to 11 bases. Here the CDR3 DNA reads TGTGCCAGCTCACCGTCCAACAGGGATTCACCCCTCCACTTT. Encoded protein: CASSPSNRDSPLHF.